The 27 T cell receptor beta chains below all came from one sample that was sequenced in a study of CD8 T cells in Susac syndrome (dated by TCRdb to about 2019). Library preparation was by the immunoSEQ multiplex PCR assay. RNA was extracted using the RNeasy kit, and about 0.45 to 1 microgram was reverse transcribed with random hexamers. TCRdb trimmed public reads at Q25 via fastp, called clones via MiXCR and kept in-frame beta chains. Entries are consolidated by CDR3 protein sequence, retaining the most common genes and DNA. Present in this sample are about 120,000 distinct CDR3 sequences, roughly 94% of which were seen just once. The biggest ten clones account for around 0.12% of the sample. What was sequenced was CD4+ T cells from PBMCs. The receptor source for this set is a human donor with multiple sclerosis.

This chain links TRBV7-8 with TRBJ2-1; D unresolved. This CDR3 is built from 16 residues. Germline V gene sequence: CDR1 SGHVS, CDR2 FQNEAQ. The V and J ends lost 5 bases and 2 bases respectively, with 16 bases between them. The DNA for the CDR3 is TGTGCCAGCAGCCGTAGACGCGAACTGCCCTACAATGAGCAGTTCTTC. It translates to CASSRRRELPYNEQFF.

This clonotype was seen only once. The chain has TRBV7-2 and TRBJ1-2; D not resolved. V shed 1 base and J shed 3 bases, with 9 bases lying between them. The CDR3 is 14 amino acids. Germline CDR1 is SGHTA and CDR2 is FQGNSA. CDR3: CASSLGTPYYGYTF. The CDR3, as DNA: TGTGCCAGCAGCTTAGGGACCCCCTACTATGGCTACACCTTC.

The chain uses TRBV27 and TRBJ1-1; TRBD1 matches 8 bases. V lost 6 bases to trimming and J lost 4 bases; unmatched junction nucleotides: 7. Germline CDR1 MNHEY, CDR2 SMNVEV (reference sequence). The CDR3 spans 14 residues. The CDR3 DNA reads TGTGCCAGCAGCCACCGGGACAGGATCACTGAAGCTTTCTTT. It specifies CASSHRDRITEAFF.

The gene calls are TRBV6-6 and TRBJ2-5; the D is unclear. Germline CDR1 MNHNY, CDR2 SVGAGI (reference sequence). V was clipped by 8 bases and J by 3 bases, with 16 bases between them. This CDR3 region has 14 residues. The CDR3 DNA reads TGTGCCAGCGGCAGGAGTAGGGCTGAAGAGACCCAGTACTTC. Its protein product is CASGRSRAEETQYF.

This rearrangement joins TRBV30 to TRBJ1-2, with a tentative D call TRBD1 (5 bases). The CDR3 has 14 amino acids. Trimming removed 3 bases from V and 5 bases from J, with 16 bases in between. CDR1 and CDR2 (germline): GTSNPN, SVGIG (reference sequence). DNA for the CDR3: TGTGCCTGGAGCCGAGGGACGGCTACTTATGGCTACACCTTC. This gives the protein CAWSRGTATYGYTF.

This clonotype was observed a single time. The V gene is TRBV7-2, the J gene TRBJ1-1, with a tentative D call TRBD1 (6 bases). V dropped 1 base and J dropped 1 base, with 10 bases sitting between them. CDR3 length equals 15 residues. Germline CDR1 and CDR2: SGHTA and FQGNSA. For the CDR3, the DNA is TGTGCCAGCAGCTTAGTAGAGGGGGAGAACACTGAAGCTTTCTTT. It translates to CASSLVEGENTEAFF.

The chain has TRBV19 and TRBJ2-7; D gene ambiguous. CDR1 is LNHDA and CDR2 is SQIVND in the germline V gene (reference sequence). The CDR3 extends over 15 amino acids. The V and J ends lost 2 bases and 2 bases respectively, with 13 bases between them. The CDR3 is CASSITNRSPYEQYF. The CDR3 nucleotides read TGTGCCAGTAGTATAACGAATAGATCACCCTACGAGCAGTACTTC.

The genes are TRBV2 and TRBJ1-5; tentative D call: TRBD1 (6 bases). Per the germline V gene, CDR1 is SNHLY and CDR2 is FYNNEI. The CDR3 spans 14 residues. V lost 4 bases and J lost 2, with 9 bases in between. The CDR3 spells CASSGRQGNQPQHF. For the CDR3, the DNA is TGTGCCAGCAGTGGACGACAGGGCAATCAGCCCCAGCATTTT.

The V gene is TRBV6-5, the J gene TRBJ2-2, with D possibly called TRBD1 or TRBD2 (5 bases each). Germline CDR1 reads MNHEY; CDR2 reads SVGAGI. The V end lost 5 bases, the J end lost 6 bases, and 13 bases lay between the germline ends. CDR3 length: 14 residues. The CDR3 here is CASSRDGYSGELFF. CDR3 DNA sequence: TGTGCCAGCAGTCGGGACGGATACTCCGGGGAGCTGTTTTTT.

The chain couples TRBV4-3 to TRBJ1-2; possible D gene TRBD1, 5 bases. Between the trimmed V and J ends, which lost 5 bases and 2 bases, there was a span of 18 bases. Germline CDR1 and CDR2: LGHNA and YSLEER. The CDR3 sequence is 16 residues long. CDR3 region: CASSAYSGTLNYGYTF. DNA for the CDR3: TGCGCCAGCAGCGCGTATTCCGGGACCCTAAACTATGGCTACACCTTC.

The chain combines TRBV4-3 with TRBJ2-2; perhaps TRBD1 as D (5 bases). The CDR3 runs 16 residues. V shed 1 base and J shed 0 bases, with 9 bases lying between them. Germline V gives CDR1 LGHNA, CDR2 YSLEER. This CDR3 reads CASSQGGGPNTGELFF. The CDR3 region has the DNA TGCGCCAGCAGCCAAGGGGGCGGACCGAACACCGGGGAGCTGTTTTTT.

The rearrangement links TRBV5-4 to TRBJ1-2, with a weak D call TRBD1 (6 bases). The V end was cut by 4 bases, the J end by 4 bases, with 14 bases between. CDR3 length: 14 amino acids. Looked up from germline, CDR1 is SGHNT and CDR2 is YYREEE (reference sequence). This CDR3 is CASSNGGLSYGYTF. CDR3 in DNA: TGTGCCAGCAGCAATGGGGGGCTAAGCTATGGCTACACCTTC.

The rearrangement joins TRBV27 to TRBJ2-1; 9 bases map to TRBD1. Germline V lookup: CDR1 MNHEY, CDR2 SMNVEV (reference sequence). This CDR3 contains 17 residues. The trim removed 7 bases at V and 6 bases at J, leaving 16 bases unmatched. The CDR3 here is CASIASDPGTGINEQFF. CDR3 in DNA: TGTGCCAGCATTGCTTCTGATCCCGGGACAGGGATCAATGAGCAGTTCTTC.

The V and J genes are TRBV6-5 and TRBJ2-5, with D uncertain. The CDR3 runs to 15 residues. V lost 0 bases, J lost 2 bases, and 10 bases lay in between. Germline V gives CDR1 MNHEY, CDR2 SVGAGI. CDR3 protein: CASSYSGARQETQYF. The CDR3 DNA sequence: TGTGCCAGCAGTTACTCGGGCGCACGACAAGAGACCCAGTACTTC.

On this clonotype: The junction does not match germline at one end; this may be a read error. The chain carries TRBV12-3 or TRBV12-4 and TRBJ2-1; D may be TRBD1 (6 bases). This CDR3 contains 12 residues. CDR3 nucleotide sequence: TGTGCCAGCAGTTTAGACTCCGTCCAGGGGATCTTC. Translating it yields CASSLDSVQGIF.

The CDR3, as DNA: TGTGCCAGCAGTTACTGGGGACGCTCGAACACTGAAGCTTTCTTT. As protein: CASSYWGRSNTEAFF. The genes are TRBV6-5 and TRBJ1-1, with TRBD1 as a possible D gene (5 bases). Looked up from germline, CDR1 is MNHEY and CDR2 is SVGAGI. Deletions cut 1 base from V and 1 base from J, with 10 bases between. This CDR3 spans 15 amino acids.

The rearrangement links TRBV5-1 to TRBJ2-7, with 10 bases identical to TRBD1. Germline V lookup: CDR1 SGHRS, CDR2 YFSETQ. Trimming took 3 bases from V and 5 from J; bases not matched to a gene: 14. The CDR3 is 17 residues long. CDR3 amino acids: CASSSPVRDRGPHEQYF. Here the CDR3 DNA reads TGCGCCAGCAGCTCCCCCGTCCGGGACAGGGGACCCCACGAGCAGTACTTC.

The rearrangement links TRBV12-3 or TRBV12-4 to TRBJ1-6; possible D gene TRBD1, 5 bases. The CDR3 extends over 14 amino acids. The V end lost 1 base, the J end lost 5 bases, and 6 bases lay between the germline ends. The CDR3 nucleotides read TGTGCCAGCAGTTTAGAGGGGCATAATTCACCCCTCCACTTT. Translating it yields CASSLEGHNSPLHF.

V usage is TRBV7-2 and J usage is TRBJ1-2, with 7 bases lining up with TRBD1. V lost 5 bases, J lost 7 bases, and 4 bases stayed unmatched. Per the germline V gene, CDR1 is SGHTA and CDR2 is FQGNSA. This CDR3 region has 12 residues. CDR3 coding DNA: TGTGCCAGCAGCAACAGGGGAGGTGGCTACACCTTC. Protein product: CASSNRGGGYTF.

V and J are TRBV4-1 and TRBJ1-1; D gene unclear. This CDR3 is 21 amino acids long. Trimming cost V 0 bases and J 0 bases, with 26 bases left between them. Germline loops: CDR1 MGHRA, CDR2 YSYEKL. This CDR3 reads CASSQDRIRLRGSNVNTEAFF. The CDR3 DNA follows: TGCGCCAGCAGCCAAGATCGGATCAGGCTTCGTGGTAGTAATGTGAACACTGAAGCTTTCTTT.

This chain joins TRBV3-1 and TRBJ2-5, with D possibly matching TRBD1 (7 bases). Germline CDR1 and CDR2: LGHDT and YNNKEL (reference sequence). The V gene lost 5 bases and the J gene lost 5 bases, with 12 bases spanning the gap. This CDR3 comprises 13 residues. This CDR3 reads CASSTRGTETQYF. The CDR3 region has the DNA TGTGCCAGCAGCACCAGGGGGACTGAGACCCAGTACTTC.

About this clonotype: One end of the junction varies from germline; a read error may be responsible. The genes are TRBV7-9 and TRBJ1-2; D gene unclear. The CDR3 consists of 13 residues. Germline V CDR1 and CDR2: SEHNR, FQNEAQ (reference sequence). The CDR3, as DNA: TGTGCCAGCAGCCTAGCAGTAAGCTATGGCTACACCTTC. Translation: CASSLAVSYGYTF.

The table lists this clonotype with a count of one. The CDR3 DNA reads as TGTGCCAGCAGCCCCGGGGGTAGCGGGGGGGCAGGGAACATTCAGTACTTC. This encodes CASSPGGSGGAGNIQYF. This rearrangement joins TRBV7-2 to TRBJ2-4; 11 bases match TRBD2. The length of the CDR3 is 17 residues. J was trimmed by 7 bases and V by 5 bases; bases with no gene match: 13. Germline values: CDR1 SGHTA, CDR2 FQGNSA.

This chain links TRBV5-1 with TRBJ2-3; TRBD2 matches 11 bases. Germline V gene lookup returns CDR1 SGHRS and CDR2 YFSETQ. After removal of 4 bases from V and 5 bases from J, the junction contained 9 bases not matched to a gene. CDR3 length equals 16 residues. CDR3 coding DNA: TGCGCCAGCAGCAGACTTAGCGGGAGGGCCCAAGATACGCAGTATTTT. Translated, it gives CASSRLSGRAQDTQYF. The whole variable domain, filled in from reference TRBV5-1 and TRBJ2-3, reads KAGVTQTPRYLIKTRGQQVTLSCSPISGHRSVSWYQQTPGQGLQFLFEYFSETQRNKGNFPGRFSGRQFSNSRSEMNVSTLELGDSALYLCASSRLSGRAQDTQYFGPGTRLTVL.

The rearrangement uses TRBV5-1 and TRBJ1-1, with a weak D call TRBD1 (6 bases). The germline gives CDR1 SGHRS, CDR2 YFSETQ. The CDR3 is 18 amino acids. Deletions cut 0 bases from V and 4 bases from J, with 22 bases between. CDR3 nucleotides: TGCGCCAGCAGCTTGGCTTCGCCTTCCACAGGGCTGGGCACTGAAGCTTTCTTT. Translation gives CASSLASPSTGLGTEAFF.

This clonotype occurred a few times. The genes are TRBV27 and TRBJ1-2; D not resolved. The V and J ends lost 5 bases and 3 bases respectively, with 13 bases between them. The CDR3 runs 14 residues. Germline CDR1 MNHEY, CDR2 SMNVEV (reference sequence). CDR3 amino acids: CASSPGRADYGYTF. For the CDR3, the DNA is TGTGCCAGCAGTCCCGGACGGGCAGACTATGGCTACACCTTC.

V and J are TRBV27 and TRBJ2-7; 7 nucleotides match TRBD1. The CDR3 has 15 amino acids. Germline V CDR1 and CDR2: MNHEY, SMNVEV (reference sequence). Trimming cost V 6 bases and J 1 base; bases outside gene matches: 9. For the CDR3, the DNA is TGTGCCAGCAGAATATCGAGGGACAGTTCCTACGAGCAGTACTTC. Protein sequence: CASRISRDSSYEQYF.